These T cell receptor beta chains were read from a single sample in a study of graft-versus-host responses after intestinal transplantation. Produced via immunoSEQ multiplex PCR; TCRdb's table is partial and in-frame only. The sample shows 80,000 to 85,000 clones, roughly nine tenths of them seen only once. The antigens these receptors bind are not known. The sequencing used unstimulated CD4+ T cells sorted from spleen or lymph node cells, collected before intestinal transplant. Source of these receptors: a human donor who received an intestinal transplant. The CDR3 runs from the conserved cysteine through the conserved F or W. A D gene is named only where the DNA matches it firmly. A row's size may be missing; if present it is once, few, many or a size class.

V gene,D gene,clone size,CDR3 length,J gene,CDR3 DNA,CDR3 protein
TRBV6-1,TRBD1,few,14,TRBJ2-4,TGTGCCAGCGGCCGTGAGGGGGCGGGAAACATTCAGTACTTC,CASGREGAGNIQYF
TRBV7-2,TRBD1,.,12,TRBJ1-4,TGTGCCAGCAGCCCGCCTCAGGGGGAACTGTTTTTT,CASSPPQGELFF
TRBV2,.,few,15,TRBJ1-6,TGTGCCAGCAGTGTAGAACAGGGCGGAAATTCACCCCTCCACTTT,CASSVEQGGNSPLHF
TRBV7-2,TRBD1,.,15,TRBJ1-1,TGTGCCAGCAGCTTCCGAACAGGGGGGAACACTGAAGCTTTCTTT,CASSFRTGGNTEAFF
TRBV29-1,.,.,13,TRBJ2-2,TGCAGCGTTGATCAGGGCGTCGGCGGGGAGCTGTTTTTT,CSVDQGVGGELFF
TRBV4-3,.,.,12,TRBJ1-2,TGCGCCAGCAGCCAAGGACAGTATGGCTACACCTTC,CASSQGQYGYTF
TRBV5-1,.,.,17,TRBJ1-6,TGCGCCAGCAGCTTGAGGTCTGGGCAGGCAACTAATTCACCCCTCCACTTT,CASSLRSGQATNSPLHF
TRBV28,TRBD1,.,14,TRBJ2-5,TGTGCCAGCAGATCTGACAGGGGGCGAGAGACCCAGTACTTC,CASRSDRGRETQYF
TRBV4-1,.,.,18,TRBJ1-3,TGCGCCAGCAGCCAAGATCCAAGTCGGGCAGGGGCAGGAAACACCATATATTTT,CASSQDPSRAGAGNTIYF
TRBV28,.,.,15,TRBJ2-5,TGTGCCAGCAGTTCCTCCGGGCGCCCCGAGGGGACCCAGTACTTC,CASSSSGRPEGTQYF
TRBV9,TRBD1,.,18,TRBJ1-2,TGTGCCAGCAGCATCCGTAGTGGACAGGGGCGAGCTAACTATGGCTACACCTTC,CASSIRSGQGRANYGYTF
TRBV30,TRBD1,.,14,TRBJ1-5,TGTGCCTGGAGTGTGAAGGGGGCGGCTCAGCCCCAGCATTTT,CAWSVKGAAQPQHF
TRBV7-9,TRBD1,.,16,TRBJ2-7,TGTGCCAGCAGCTTAGGTGAGGGGGCCCAGCTAAACGAGCAGTACTTC,CASSLGEGAQLNEQYF
TRBV18,.,.,16,TRBJ1-3,TGTGCCAGCTCACCACTGACAGCCCCCTCTGGAAACACCATATATTTT,CASSPLTAPSGNTIYF
TRBV9,.,.,13,TRBJ1-2,TGTGCCAGCAGGGACACAGGGTTTTATGGCTACACCTTC,CASRDTGFYGYTF
TRBV9,.,.,13,TRBJ2-7,TGTGCCAGCAGCGTAGCGTCTTCCTACGAGCAGTACTTC,CASSVASSYEQYF
TRBV7-2,.,.,15,TRBJ2-3,TGTGCCAGCAGCTCGGGGGACGGAGTCACAGATACGCAGTATTTT,CASSSGDGVTDTQYF
TRBV5-1,TRBD1,.,16,TRBJ2-2,TGCGCCAGCAGCAGCCGGGACAGCATTTACACCGGGGAGCTGTTTTTT,CASSSRDSIYTGELFF
TRBV30,TRBD1,once,14,TRBJ1-3,TGTGCCTTGAGACTAACAGGGGCTGGAAACACCATATATTTT,CALRLTGAGNTIYF
TRBV4-3,.,.,15,TRBJ2-1,TGCGCCAGCAGCCAGGGTCGGGGGGCTTACAATGAGCAGTTCTTC,CASSQGRGAYNEQFF
TRBV10-1,.,.,11,TRBJ1-2,TGCGCCAGCAGCCCCAAATATGGCTACACCTTC,CASSPKYGYTF
TRBV18,TRBD1,.,15,TRBJ1-2,TGTGCCAGCTCACCACCCGGACAGGGGGTCTATGGCTACACCTTC,CASSPPGQGVYGYTF
TRBV13,.,.,18,TRBJ1-1,TGTGCCAGCAGCTTAGGAGATCAAAACCACCTAACGAACACTGAAGCTTTCTTT,CASSLGDQNHLTNTEAFF
TRBV10-2,.,.,15,TRBJ1-3,TGCGCCAGCAGAGCCGGAGCCTCCTCTGGAAACACCATATATTTT,CASRAGASSGNTIYF
TRBV7-6,TRBD2,.,13,TRBJ2-7,TGTGCCAGCAGCTCACGGGACTACTACGAGCAGTACTTC,CASSSRDYYEQYF
TRBV4-3,TRBD1,.,16,TRBJ1-1,TGCGCCAGCAGCCAAGATGCAGGGGGCAGAAAAACTGAAGCTTTCTTT,CASSQDAGGRKTEAFF
TRBV5-1,.,.,15,TRBJ2-1,TGCGCCAGCAGCAGACGGACAGGCAGCGGGAATGAGCAGTTCTTC,CASSRRTGSGNEQFF